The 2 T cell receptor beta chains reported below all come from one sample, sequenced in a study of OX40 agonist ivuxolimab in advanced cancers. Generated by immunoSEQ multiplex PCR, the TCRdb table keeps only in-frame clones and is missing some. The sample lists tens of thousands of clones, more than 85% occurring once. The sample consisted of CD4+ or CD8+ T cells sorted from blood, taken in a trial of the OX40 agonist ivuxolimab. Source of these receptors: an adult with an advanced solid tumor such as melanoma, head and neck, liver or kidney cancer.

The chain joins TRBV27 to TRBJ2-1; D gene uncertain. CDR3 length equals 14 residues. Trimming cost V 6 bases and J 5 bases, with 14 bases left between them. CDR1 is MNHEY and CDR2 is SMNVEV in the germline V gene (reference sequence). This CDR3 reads CASSPVRADNEQFF. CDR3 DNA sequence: TGTGCCAGCAGCCCCGTACGGGCCGACAATGAGCAGTTCTTC.

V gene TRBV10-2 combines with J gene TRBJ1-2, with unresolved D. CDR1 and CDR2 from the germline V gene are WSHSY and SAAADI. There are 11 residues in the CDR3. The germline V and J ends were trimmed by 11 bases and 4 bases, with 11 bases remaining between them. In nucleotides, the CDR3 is TGCGCCCTAAGCGGCCCCTATGGCTACACCTTC. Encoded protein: CALSGPYGYTF.